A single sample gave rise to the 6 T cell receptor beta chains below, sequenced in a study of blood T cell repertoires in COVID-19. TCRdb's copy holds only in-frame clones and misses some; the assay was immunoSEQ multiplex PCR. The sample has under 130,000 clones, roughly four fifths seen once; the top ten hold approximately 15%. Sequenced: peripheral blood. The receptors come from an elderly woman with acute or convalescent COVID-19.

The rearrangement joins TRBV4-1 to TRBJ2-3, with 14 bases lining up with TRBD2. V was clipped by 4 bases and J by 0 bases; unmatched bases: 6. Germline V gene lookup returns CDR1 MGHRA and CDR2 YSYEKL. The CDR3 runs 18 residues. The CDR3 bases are TGCGCCAGCAGCCCCGGGACTAGCGGGAGTATCAGCACAGATACGCAGTATTTT. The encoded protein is CASSPGTSGSISTDTQYF.

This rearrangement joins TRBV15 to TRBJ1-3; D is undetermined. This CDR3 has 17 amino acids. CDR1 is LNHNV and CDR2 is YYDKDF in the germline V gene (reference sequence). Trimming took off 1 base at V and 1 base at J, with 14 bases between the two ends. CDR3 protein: CATSRVYLGGSGNTIYF. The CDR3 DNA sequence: TGTGCCACCAGCAGAGTTTACTTAGGAGGGTCTGGAAACACCATATATTTT. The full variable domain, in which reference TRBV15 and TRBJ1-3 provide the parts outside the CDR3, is DAMVIQNPRYQVTQFGKPVTLSCSQTLNHNVMYWYQQKSSQAPKLLFHYYDKDFNNEADTPDNFQSRRPNTSFCFLDIRSPGLGDTAMYLCATSRVYLGGSGNTIYFGEGSWLTVV.

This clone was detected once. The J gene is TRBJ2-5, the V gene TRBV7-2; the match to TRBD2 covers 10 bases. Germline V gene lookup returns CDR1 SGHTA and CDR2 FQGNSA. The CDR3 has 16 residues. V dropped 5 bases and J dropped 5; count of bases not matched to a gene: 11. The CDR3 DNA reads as TGTGCCAGCAGCGGGGCAGGACTAGCGGAAGGGGAGACCCAGTACTTC. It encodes CASSGAGLAEGETQYF. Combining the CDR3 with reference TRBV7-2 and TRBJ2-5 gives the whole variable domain GAGVSQSPSNKVTEKGKDVELRCDPISGHTALYWYRQSLGQGLEFLIYFQGNSAPDKSGLPSDRFSAERTGGSVSTLTIQRTQQEDSAVYLCASSGAGLAEGETQYFGPGTRLLVL.

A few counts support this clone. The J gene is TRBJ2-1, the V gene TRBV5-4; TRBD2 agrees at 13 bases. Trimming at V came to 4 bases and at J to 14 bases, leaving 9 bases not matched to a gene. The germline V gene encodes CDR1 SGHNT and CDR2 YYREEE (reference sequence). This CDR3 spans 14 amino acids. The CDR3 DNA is TGTGCCAGCAGCCGGACTAGCGGGAGCGTGTTGGAGTTCTTC. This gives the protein CASSRTSGSVLEFF.

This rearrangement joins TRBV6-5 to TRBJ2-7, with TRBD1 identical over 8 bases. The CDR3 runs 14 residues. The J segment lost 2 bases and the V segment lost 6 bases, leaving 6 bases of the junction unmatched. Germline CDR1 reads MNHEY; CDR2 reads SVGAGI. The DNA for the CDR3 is TGTGCCAGCAGACCGGGACAGGCGACCTACGAGCAGTACGTC. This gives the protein CASRPGQATYEQYV.

The CDR3 DNA reads TGTGCCAGCAGCCCTTCACCGGGTTACTACAATGAGCAGTTCTTC. Translating it yields CASSPSPGYYNEQFF. The rearrangement uses TRBV3-1 (or the pseudogene TRBV3-2) and TRBJ2-1; D not certain. Trimming cost V 4 bases and J 3 bases, with 13 bases left between them. This CDR3 spans 15 amino acids. CDR1 LGHDT and CDR2 YNNKEL come from the germline V gene (reference sequence).